These 9 T cell receptor beta chains came from one sample sequenced in a study of T cells after yellow fever vaccination. TCRdb processed the 5' RACE reads anew with MiXCR; each CDR3 protein has one entry. The sample consists of approximately 300,000 distinct CDR3 sequences, approximately 7% of them appearing once. Sequencing was performed on PBMCs, taken about 41 days after the first yellow fever vaccination. These receptors came from a man younger than 35 who received the YFV17D yellow fever vaccine.

The rearrangement links TRBV5-1 to TRBJ2-7; weak D call: TRBD1 (6 bases). The CDR3 length is 17 residues. Trimming shortened V by 1 base and J by 0 bases, and 17 bases separated the two germline ends. The germline CDR1 and CDR2 sequences are SGHRS and YFSETQ. DNA for the CDR3: TGCGCCAGCAGCTTGAATCTCCAGACAGGAAGCTCCTACGAGCAGTACTTC. Encoded protein: CASSLNLQTGSSYEQYF.

This clonotype has just a few counts. The chain recombines TRBV6-2 or TRBV6-3 with TRBJ2-5; 11 positions agree with TRBD2. CDR3 length: 15 residues. V trimming: 5 bases; J trimming: 4 bases; junction bases outside the gene matches: 6. Germline V lookup: CDR1 MNHEY, CDR2 SVGEGT. CDR3 bases: TGTGCCAGCAGTGTCCCACTAGCGGGGGTAGAGACCCAGTACTTC. This encodes CASSVPLAGVETQYF.

This clonotype was seen repeatedly, ten times or more. The V call is TRBV29-1, the J call TRBJ2-1; 8 bases match TRBD2. The CDR3 sequence is 15 residues long. Germline V gene data show CDR1 as SQVTM and CDR2 as ANQGSEA. V gave up 4 bases and J gave up 0 bases; unmatched junction bases: 5. The DNA for the CDR3 is TGCAGCGTTGTGGGTAGCGGGGCCTCCTACAATGAGCAGTTCTTC. Amino acid sequence: CSVVGSGASYNEQFF.

The table lists this clonotype with many counts. This rearrangement joins TRBV29-1 to TRBJ2-7; 7 nucleotides match TRBD1. The CDR3 consists of 12 residues. V was clipped by 4 bases and J by 4 bases; unmatched bases: 4. Germline CDR1 is SQVTM and CDR2 is ANQGSEA. DNA of the CDR3: TGCAGCGTTGCGGGACAGACTTACGAGCAGTACTTC. Encoded protein: CSVAGQTYEQYF.

This clonotype was observed many times. The chain employs TRBV4-3 and TRBJ2-7; TRBD1 or TRBD2 may be the D gene (5 bases each). CDR1 LGHNA and CDR2 YSLEER come from the germline V gene. This CDR3 comprises 15 residues. V was shortened by 3 bases and J by 6 bases, with 18 bases between the two germline ends. CDR3 nucleotide sequence: TGCGCCAGCAGCCAGCTCGCCACCAATGGGGGCGAGCAGTACTTC. Its protein is CASSQLATNGGEQYF.

The V and J genes are TRBV20-1 and TRBJ2-1; D assignment may be TRBD1 or TRBD2 (5 bases each). The CDR3 covers 12 residues. The V end lost 5 bases, the J end lost 8 bases, and 13 bases lay between the germline ends. The germline V gene has CDR1 DFQATT and CDR2 SNEGSKA (reference sequence). For the CDR3, the DNA is TGCAGTGCTTCCGGGACCGGGGATGAGCAGTTCTTC. It codes for CSASGTGDEQFF.

This clonotype has more than one count but fewer than ten. The chain carries TRBV5-1 and TRBJ2-2; TRBD2 is a possible D gene (6 bases). The germline V gene encodes CDR1 SGHRS and CDR2 YFSETQ. V was clipped by 4 bases and J by 2 bases, with 12 bases between them. This CDR3 is built from 15 residues. CDR3 sequence (DNA): TGCGCCAGCAGCACCGGCGGGACTAACACCGGGGAGCTGTTTTTT. It codes for CASSTGGTNTGELFF.

This clonotype has a handful of counts. J is TRBJ2-3 and V is TRBV11-2; tentative D call: TRBD2 (6 bases). The CDR3 sequence is 16 residues long. Germline V gene sequence: CDR1 SGHAT, CDR2 FQNNGV. V shed 2 bases and J shed 4 bases, with 16 bases lying between them. Here the CDR3 DNA reads TGTGCCAGCAGCTTATTGGGTTGGGGACTCCCAGATACGCAGTATTTT. Its translation: CASSLLGWGLPDTQYF.

This clonotype has ten or more counts. The gene calls are TRBV5-6 and TRBJ2-5; D not certain. CDR1 is SGHDT and CDR2 is YYEEEE in the germline V gene. The CDR3 totals 15 residues. The V and J ends lost 0 bases and 1 base respectively, with 10 bases between them. The CDR3 bases are TGTGCCAGCAGCTTGGAAAGGCGCATCCAAGAGACCCAGTACTTC. It codes for CASSLERRIQETQYF.